This TCR beta chain was sequenced during a study of response to subunit inactivated influenza vaccine. In TCRdb, the RT-PCR reads were re-called with MiXCR into one record per CDR3 protein. This repertoire shows approximately 730,000 distinct CDR3 sequences, over 11% found once; its top ten account for 5.5% to 7%. With respect to this clonotype: Antigen unknown.

Study-level findings and limits: Few additional T cells are recruited per seasonal influenza vaccination, authors suggested.

J gave up 1 base and V 4 bases, and 10 bases lay outside the gene matches. This CDR3 is 16 amino acids long. The V gene's germline CDR1 is SGHRS and CDR2 YFSETQ. The chain links TRBV5-1 to TRBJ2-7; TRBD1 agrees at 8 bases. This sample comprised PBMCs from blood, obtained 14 days before vaccination. The origin of this receptor is a man in his fifties who received an inactivated influenza vaccine. CDR3 nucleotide sequence: TGCGCCAGCAGCACCCGACAGGGGAGCAAATCCTACGAGCAGTACTTC. Encoded protein: CASSTRQGSKSYEQYF.